The sequence of this TCR beta chain was determined in a study of T cell changes during pregnancy in multiple sclerosis. Sequenced by immunoSEQ multiplex PCR; TCRdb stores in-frame clones only, minus some. The data contain approximately 28,000 clones, about 84% of them seen just once; the ten biggest clones take up around 7.9%. Germline CDR1 LNHNV, CDR2 YYDKDF (reference sequence). CDR3 length: 14 amino acids. With 4 bases clipped from V and 4 bases from J, the junction kept 5 bases outside the gene matches. J is TRBJ1-2 and V is TRBV15; 8 positions agree with TRBD1. The sample was CD8+ T cells from peripheral blood mononuclear cells, taken after pregnancy. The receptor was derived from a female donor with multiple sclerosis, enrolled in a pregnancy study. CDR3 residues: CATSMVDRGYGYTF. In DNA, the CDR3 is TGTGCCACCAGCATGGTCGACAGGGGCTATGGCTACACCTTC.